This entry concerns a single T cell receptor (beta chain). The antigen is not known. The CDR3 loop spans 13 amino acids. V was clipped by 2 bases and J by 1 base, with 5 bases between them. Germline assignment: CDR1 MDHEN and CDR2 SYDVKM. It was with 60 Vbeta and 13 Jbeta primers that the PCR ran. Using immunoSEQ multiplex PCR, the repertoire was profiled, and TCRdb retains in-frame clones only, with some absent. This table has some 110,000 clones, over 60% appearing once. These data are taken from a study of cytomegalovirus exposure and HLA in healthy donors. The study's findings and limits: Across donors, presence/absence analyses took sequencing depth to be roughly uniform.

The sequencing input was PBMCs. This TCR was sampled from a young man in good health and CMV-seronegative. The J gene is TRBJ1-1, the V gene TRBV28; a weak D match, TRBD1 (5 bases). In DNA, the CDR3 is TGTGCCAGCAGTTTACAGGGGAACACTGAAGCTTTCTTT. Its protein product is CASSLQGNTEAFF. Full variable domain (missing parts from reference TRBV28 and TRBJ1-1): DVKVTQSSRYLVKRTGEKVFLECVQDMDHENMFWYRQDPGLGLRLIYFSYDVKMKEKGDIPEGYSVSREKKERFSLILESASTNQTSMYLCASSLQGNTEAFFGQGTRLTVV.